This T cell receptor (beta chain) is drawn from a study of patients and donors after allogeneic stem cell transplantation. Germline V CDR1 and CDR2: MGHDK, SYGVNS. V shed 5 bases, J shed 1 base, and the junction held 5 bases outside the gene matches. CDR3 length: 15 amino acids. Via MiXCR, TCRdb re-called the RT-PCR reads, giving one row per CDR3 protein. Of about a million distinct CDR3 sequences in the sample, more than 15% were seen once. The sample comprised blood, either unsorted or a sorted T cell fraction (not recorded which). The sequence was collected from a human donor who was either an allogeneic HSCT recipient or a stem cell or donor lymphocyte infusion donor (not recorded which). It is not recorded whose cells these are; they may come from a transplant donor. The chain carries TRBV25-1 and TRBJ2-3; TRBD2 agrees at 8 bases. The CDR3 coding sequence is TGTGCCAGCAGTTCGGGGGGGCCCCGCACAGATACGCAGTATTTT. Its translation: CASSSGGPRTDTQYF.